Below, 3 T cell receptor beta chains from the same sample are listed, as sequenced in a study of vaccination effects on CD4 cells after COVID-19. Culture proceeded for more than nine days, and CD4+ T cells were then isolated. Two doses of either BNT162b2 or mRNA-1273 were given to each participant. Their antigens are not known. Libraries were prepared by immunoSEQ multiplex PCR; TCRdb keeps only in-frame clonotypes and omits some of them. The profile covers more than 60,000 clones, with around 70% appearing a single time and about 2.3% taken by the ten largest. The starting material was CD4+ T cells from PBMCs cultured without peptide, obtained after COVID-19 vaccination. Receptor source: a human donor who received a COVID-19 vaccine.

The V and J genes are TRBV15 and TRBJ2-5; TRBD1 matches at 11 bases. This CDR3 contains 16 residues. V shed 1 base, J shed 1 base, and the junction held 2 bases outside the gene matches. CDR1 LNHNV and CDR2 YYDKDF come from the germline V gene (reference sequence). CDR3 loop: CATSRGDRGGQETQYF. Written as DNA, the CDR3 is TGTGCCACCAGCAGAGGGGACAGGGGGGGCCAAGAGACCCAGTACTTC.

The sample holds one count of this clone. The V and J genes are TRBV30 and TRBJ2-6, with unresolved D. CDR1 and CDR2 from the germline V gene are GTSNPN and SVGIG (reference sequence). Trimming left V 4 bases short and J 4 bases short, with 8 bases between. The CDR3 runs 13 residues. The CDR3 DNA sequence: TGTGCCTGGAAATTCTCCGGGGCCAACGTCCTGACTTTC. The encoded protein is CAWKFSGANVLTF.

This clone showed up just a few times. This chain links TRBV27 with TRBJ2-1; TRBD2 is a possible D gene (6 bases). Germline loops: CDR1 MNHEY, CDR2 SMNVEV (reference sequence). The CDR3 covers 18 residues. V was shortened by 2 bases and J by 1 base, with 18 bases between the two germline ends. The CDR3 coding sequence is TGTGCCAGCAGTTTACAGCCCTGGCGGGGAGGTTCCTACAATGAGCAGTTCTTC. It specifies CASSLQPWRGGSYNEQFF.